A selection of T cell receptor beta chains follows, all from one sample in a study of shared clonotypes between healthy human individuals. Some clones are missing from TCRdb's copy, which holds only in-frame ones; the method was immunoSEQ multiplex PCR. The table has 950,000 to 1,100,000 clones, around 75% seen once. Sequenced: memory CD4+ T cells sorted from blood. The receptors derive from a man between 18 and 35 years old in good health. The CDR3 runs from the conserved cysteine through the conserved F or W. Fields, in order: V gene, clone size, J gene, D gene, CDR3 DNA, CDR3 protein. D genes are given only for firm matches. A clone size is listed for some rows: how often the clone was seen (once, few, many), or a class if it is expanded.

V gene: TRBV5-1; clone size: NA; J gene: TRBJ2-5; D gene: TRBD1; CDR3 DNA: TGCGCCAGCAGCTTGGGATGGACAGGGGACCAAGAGACCCAGTACTTC; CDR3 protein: CASSLGWTGDQETQYF
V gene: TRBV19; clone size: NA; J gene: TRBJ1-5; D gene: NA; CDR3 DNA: TGTGCCAGTAGTATGTTTTCGCAGTTCAATCAGCCCCAGCATTTT; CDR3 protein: CASSMFSQFNQPQHF
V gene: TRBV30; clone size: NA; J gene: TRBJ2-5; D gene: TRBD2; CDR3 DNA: TGTGCCTGGAGTGTACCTAGCGGGGGTAGAAAAGAGACCCAGTACTTC; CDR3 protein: CAWSVPSGGRKETQYF
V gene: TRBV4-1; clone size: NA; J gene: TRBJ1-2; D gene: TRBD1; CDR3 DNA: TGCGCCAGCAGCCGAGACAGGGATTATGGCTACACCTTC; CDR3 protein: CASSRDRDYGYTF
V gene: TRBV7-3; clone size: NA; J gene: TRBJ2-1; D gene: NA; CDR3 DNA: TGTGCCAGCAGTCCCGGATCCCTCAATGAGCAGTTCTTC; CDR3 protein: CASSPGSLNEQFF
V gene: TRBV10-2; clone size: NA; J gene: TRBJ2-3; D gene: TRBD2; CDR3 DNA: TGCGCCAGCACGGCTAGCGGGACTCTGAGTACGCAGTATTTT; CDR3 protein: CASTASGTLSTQYF
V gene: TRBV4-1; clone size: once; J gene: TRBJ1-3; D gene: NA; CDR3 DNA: TGCGCCAGCAGCCAATTCGGCCAGTGGAACACCATATATTTT; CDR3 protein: CASSQFGQWNTIYF
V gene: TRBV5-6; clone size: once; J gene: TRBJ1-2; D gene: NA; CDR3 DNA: TGTGCCAGCAGCCGTCTAATGGGGGATGGCTACACCTTC; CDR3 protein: CASSRLMGDGYTF
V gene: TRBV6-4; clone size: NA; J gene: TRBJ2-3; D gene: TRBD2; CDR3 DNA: TGTGCCAGCAGTGACTCGCAAGGGCTAGCGGGACTTATAGACAATGATACGCAGTATTTT; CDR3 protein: CASSDSQGLAGLIDNDTQYF
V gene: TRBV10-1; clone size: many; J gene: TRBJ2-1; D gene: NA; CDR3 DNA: TGCGCCAGCAGTGACCGAAAACTAGGTAATGAGCAGTTCTTC; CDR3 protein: CASSDRKLGNEQFF
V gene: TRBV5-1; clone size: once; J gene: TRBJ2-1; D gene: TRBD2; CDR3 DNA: TGCGCCAGCAGCTTGGTGGGGGAGGGTTACAATGAGCAGTTCTTC; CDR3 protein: CASSLVGEGYNEQFF
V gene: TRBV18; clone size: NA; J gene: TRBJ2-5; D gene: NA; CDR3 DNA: TGTGCCAGCTCACAGAACACAAACCAAGAGACCCAGTACTTC; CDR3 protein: CASSQNTNQETQYF
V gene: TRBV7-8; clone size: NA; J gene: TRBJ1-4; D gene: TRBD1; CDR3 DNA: TGTGCCAGCAGTAGTGGCCAGGGGGATGAAAAACTGTTTTTT; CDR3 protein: CASSSGQGDEKLFF
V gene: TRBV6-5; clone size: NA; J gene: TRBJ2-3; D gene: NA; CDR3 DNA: TGTGCCAGCCGGGATGGGCCAGATACGCAGTATTTT; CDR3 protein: CASRDGPDTQYF
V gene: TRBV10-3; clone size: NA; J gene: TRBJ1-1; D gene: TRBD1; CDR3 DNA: TGTGCCATCAGTTTAGGACAGGGGGTTTTCTACACTGAAGCTTTCTTT; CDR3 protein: CAISLGQGVFYTEAFF
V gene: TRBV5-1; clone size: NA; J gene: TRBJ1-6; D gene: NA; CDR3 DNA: TGCGCCAGCAGCTTACGACAGGCTGATAATTCACCCCTCCACTTT; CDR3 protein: CASSLRQADNSPLHF
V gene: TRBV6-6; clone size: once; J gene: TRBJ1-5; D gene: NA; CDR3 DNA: TGTGCCAGCACTCCGGGAGTCGGCAATCAGCCCCAGCATTTT; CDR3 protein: CASTPGVGNQPQHF
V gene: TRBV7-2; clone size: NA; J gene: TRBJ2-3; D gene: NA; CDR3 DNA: TGTGCCAGCAGCTTGCGGGATACGCAGTATTTT; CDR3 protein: CASSLRDTQYF
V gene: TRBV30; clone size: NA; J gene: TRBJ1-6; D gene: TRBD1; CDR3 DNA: TGTGCCTGGAGTGTCGGGACAGGAAATTCACCCCTCCACTTT; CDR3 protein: CAWSVGTGNSPLHF
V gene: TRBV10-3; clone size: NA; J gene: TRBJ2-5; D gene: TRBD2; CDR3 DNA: TGTGCCATCAGTGAGTCTGGTACTAGCGTGGGGGAGACCCAGTACTTC; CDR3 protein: CAISESGTSVGETQYF
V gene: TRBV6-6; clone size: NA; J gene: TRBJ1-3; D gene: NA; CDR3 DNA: TGTGCCAACATCAGCTCTGGAAACACCATATATTTT; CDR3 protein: CANISSGNTIYF
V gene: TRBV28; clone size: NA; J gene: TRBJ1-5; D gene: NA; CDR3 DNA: TGTGCCAGCAGTTACTTAAGTCCCGGCTCGACCCAGCCCCAGCATTTT; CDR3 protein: CASSYLSPGSTQPQHF
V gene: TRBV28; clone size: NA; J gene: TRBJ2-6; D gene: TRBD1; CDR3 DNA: TGTGCCAGCAGTGAACTGACAGGGGGTGTTTCTGGGGCCAACGTCCTGACTTTC; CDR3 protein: CASSELTGGVSGANVLTF
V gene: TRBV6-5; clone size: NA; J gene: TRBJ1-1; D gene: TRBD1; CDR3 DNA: TGTGCCAGCCGGCATGGGACAGGCTTGAACACTGAAGCTTTCTTT; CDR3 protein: CASRHGTGLNTEAFF
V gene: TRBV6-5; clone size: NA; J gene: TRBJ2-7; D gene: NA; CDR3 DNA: TGTGCCAGCAGTTACGATGGAACGGGGGGCGTCTACGAGCAGTACTTC; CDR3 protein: CASSYDGTGGVYEQYF
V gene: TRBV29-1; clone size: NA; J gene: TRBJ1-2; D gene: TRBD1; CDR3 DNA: TGCAGCGTAGCGCTACAGGGGCGGGCCTACAGCTACACCTTC; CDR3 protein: CSVALQGRAYSYTF
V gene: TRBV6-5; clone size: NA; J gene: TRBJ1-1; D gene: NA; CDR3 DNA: TGTGCCAGCAGTTACACCGGGACCTTCGGGGAAGCTTTCTTT; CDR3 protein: CASSYTGTFGEAFF
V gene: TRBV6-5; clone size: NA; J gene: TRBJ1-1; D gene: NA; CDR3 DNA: TGTGCCAGCACCTCATCCGGGGGGGTCGAAGCTTTCTTT; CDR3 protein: CASTSSGGVEAFF
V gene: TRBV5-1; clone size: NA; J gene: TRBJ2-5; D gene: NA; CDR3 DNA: TGCGCCAGCAGCTGGGGTCGGCAGAAGCAAGAGACCCAGTACTTC; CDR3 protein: CASSWGRQKQETQYF
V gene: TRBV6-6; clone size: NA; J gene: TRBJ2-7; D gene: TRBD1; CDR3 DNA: TGTGCCAGCAGTTACTCGACAGGGGGCTCCTACGAGCAGTACTTC; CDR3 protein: CASSYSTGGSYEQYF
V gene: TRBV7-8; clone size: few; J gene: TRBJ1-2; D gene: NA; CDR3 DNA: TGTGCCAGCAGCTTAGAACAGGGTTTCTATGGCTACACCTTC; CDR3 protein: CASSLEQGFYGYTF
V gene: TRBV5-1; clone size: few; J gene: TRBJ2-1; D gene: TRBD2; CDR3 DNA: TGCGCCAGCAGCTTGCCGCAGCGGGAGCCTGTCGATGAGCAGTTCTTC; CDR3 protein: CASSLPQREPVDEQFF
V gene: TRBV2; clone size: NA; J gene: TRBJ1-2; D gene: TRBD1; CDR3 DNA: TGTGCCAGCAAAGACAGGGGGGCCGATGTTTATGGCTACACCTTC; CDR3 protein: CASKDRGADVYGYTF
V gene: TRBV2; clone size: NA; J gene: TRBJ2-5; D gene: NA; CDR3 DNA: TGTGCCAGCAGGGGGCTCGTAGGGGAGACCCAGTACTTC; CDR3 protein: CASRGLVGETQYF
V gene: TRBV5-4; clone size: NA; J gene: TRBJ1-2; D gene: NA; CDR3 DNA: TGTGCCAGCAGCCCATACGACACGGACTATGGCTACACCTTC; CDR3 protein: CASSPYDTDYGYTF
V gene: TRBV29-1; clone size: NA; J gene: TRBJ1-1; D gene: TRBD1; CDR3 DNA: TGCAGCGTTGATGCCCGGGACAGCAACACTGAAGCTTTCTTT; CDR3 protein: CSVDARDSNTEAFF
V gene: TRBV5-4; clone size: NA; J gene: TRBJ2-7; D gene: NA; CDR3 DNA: TGTGCCAGCAGCCCGGATGGGGTTAGATCCTACGAGCAGTACTTC; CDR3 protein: CASSPDGVRSYEQYF
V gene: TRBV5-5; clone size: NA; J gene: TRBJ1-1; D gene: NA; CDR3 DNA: TGTGCCAGCAGCTTGGCTCCGAGGTTTGAAGCTTTCTTT; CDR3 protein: CASSLAPRFEAFF
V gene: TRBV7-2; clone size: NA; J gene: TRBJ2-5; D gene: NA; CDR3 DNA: TGTGCCAGCAGCCCCCTGGGGGGTAAAGAGACCCAGTACTTC; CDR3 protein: CASSPLGGKETQYF
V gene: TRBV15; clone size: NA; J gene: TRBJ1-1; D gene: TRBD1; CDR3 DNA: TGTGCCACCAGCAGTGGGGGACAGAAAGTCAACACTGAAGCTTTCTTT; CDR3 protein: CATSSGGQKVNTEAFF
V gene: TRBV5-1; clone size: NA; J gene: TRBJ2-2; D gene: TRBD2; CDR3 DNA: TGCGCCAGCAGTACGACTAGCGTGACTTCTAGAACCGGGGAGCTGTTTTTT; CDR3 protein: CASSTTSVTSRTGELFF
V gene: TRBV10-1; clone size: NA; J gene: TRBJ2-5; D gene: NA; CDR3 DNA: TGCGCCAGCAGTCGGGGGGCCCAAGAGACCCAGTACTTC; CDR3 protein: CASSRGAQETQYF
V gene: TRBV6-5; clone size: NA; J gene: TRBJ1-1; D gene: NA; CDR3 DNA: TGTGCCAGCAGTGGGACCGCCAAGGATGCTTTCTTT; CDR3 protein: CASSGTAKDAFF
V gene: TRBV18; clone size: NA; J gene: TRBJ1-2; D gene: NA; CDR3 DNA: TGTGCCAGCTCACCCGTACTAACTGAGGTGGGTGGCTACACCTTC; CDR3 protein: CASSPVLTEVGGYTF
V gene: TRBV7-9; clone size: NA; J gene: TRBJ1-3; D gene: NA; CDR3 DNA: TGTGCCAGCAGCCCCAGGGGCCTCTCTGGAAACACCATATATTTT; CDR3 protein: CASSPRGLSGNTIYF
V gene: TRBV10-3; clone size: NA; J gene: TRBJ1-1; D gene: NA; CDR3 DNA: TGTGCCATCAGTGGACTCATCGAGGGGGGCAACACTGAAGCTTTCTTT; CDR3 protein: CAISGLIEGGNTEAFF
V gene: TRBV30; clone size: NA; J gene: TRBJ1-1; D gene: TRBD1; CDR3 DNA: TGTGCCTGGGCCCGACAGGGTAACACTGAAGCTTTCTTT; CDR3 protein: CAWARQGNTEAFF
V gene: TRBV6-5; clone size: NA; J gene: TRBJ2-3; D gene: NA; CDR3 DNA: TGTGCCAGCAAGAAAACTAGCACAGATACGCAGTATTTT; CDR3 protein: CASKKTSTDTQYF
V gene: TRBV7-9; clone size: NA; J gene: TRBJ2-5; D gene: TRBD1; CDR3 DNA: TGTGCCAGCAGATTGGGACAGGGGGCGGGAGAGCAGTACTTC; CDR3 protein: CASRLGQGAGEQYF
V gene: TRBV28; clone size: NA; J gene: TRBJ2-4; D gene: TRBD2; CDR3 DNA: TGTGCCAGCAGTTTTGGTGCTAGCGGGGCACTAGCCAAAAACATTCAGTACTTC; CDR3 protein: CASSFGASGALAKNIQYF
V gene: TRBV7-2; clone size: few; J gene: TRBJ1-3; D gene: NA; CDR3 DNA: TGTGCCAGCAGCGCAGGGTCTCCTGGAAACACCATATATTTT; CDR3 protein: CASSAGSPGNTIYF
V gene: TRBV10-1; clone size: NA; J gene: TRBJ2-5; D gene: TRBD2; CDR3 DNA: TGCGCCAGCAGTGAGCAGGTTACGGGGGGTTTCGAGACCCAGTACTTC; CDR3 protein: CASSEQVTGGFETQYF